This T cell receptor beta chain was sequenced during a study of shared clonotypes between healthy human individuals. Whole-study findings and limits: Rarefaction indicated that sorted-subset sequencing remained incomplete although depth was large. Sequencing depth was expected to influence donor clonotype sharing. The study drew on few donors, limiting represented genetic and exposure-history diversity.

Each subset's genomic DNA was split evenly across several immunoSEQ plates. This table comes from immunoSEQ multiplex PCR, and its TCRdb copy is limited to in-frame clones, with some not included. This sample has 2 million to 2.5 million clones, with approximately 95% found just once. Germline lookup yields CDR1 SGHAT and CDR2 FQDESV (reference sequence). This CDR3 is built from 13 residues. Trimming removed 5 bases at V and 2 bases at J, with 10 bases between. Details on this clone: The target antigen is unknown.

Sequenced sample: naive CD4+ T cells from PBMCs. Subset noted: CD45RA+ positively selected. This receptor was obtained from a man aged 18-30 years in good health. Some clones in this sample may be carry-over from other donors' samples. J is TRBJ2-7 and V is TRBV11-1, with D uncertain. The CDR3 is CASSPPSAYEQYF. The CDR3 DNA follows: TGTGCCAGCAGCCCTCCTTCGGCCTACGAGCAGTACTTC. Full variable domain (outside the CDR3, taken from reference TRBV11-1 and TRBJ2-7): EAEVAQSPRYKITEKSQAVAFWCDPISGHATLYWYRQILGQGPELLVQFQDESVVDDSQLPKDRFSAERLKGVDSTLKIQPAELGDSAMYLCASSPPSAYEQYFGPGTRLTVT.